These T cell receptor beta chains were read from a single sample in a study of blood T cells in healthy people across ages. TCRdb called the 5' RACE reads again in MiXCR, with one record for every CDR3 protein. Of around 2 million distinct CDR3 sequences in the sample, about two fifths were seen once. The sample was blood. These receptors were taken from a human donor in good health. The CDR3 runs from the conserved cysteine through the conserved F or W. A D gene is named only where the DNA matches it firmly. Expanded clones are given a class, and other clones once, few, many or no size at all.

D: .
size: .
J: TRBJ2-7
V: TRBV11-2
DNA: TGTGCCAGCTCCCTTTCAGTTACCTACGGGCAGTACTTC
CDR3: CASSLSVTYGQYF

D: .
size: few
J: TRBJ2-6
V: TRBV10-3
DNA: TGTGCCATCAGTGGAGCGGCTGGGGCCAACGTCCTGACTTTC
CDR3: CAISGAAGANVLTF

D: TRBD2
size: .
J: TRBJ2-3
V: TRBV7-2
DNA: TGTGCCAGCAGCCTCCGAGCGGGGTACACAGATACGCAGTATTTT
CDR3: CASSLRAGYTDTQYF

D: TRBD2
size: .
J: TRBJ2-3
V: TRBV7-2
DNA: TGTGCCAGCAGCCCAATGGGGGGGTCCACAGATACGCAGTATTTT
CDR3: CASSPMGGSTDTQYF

D: .
size: few
J: TRBJ2-7
V: TRBV6-5
DNA: TGTGCCAGCAGTTATGGTATGAGTACAGGTTTGGTCTACGAGCAGTACTTC
CDR3: CASSYGMSTGLVYEQYF

D: .
size: .
J: TRBJ2-2
V: TRBV6-5
DNA: TGTGCCAGCAGTTACTGGACACCGAACACCGGGGAGCTGTTTTTT
CDR3: CASSYWTPNTGELFF

D: .
size: .
J: TRBJ2-5
V: TRBV7-2
DNA: TGTGCCAGCAGCGACACTGGACGGGGACTCCAAGAGACCCAGTACTTC
CDR3: CASSDTGRGLQETQYF

D: TRBD1
size: few
J: TRBJ2-3
V: TRBV5-1
DNA: TGCGCCAGCAGCTTCACCGGGACAGCGACAGATACGCAGTATTTT
CDR3: CASSFTGTATDTQYF

D: TRBD1
size: .
J: TRBJ2-7
V: TRBV10-3
DNA: TGTGCCATCAGTGAGTCCTCCGGGACAGGCTACGAGCAGTACTTC
CDR3: CAISESSGTGYEQYF

D: .
size: few
J: TRBJ1-2
V: TRBV27
DNA: TGTGCCAGCAGTTTCAGGTCGGGGGCTGGCTACACCTTC
CDR3: CASSFRSGAGYTF

D: .
size: .
J: TRBJ1-1
V: TRBV20-1
DNA: TGCAGTATCACTGAATCCGGGACCCCCAACACTGAAGCTTTCTTT
CDR3: CSITESGTPNTEAFF

D: .
size: few
J: TRBJ2-7
V: TRBV5-1
DNA: TGCGCCAGCAGCTTGGGGTCGGGGGCTGGATACGAGCAGTACTTC
CDR3: CASSLGSGAGYEQYF

D: TRBD1
size: few
J: TRBJ1-2
V: TRBV6-5
DNA: TGTGCCAGCAGCCAACCGACAGGGGGACTTGGTGGCTACACCTTC
CDR3: CASSQPTGGLGGYTF

D: TRBD2
size: few
J: TRBJ2-1
V: TRBV20-1
DNA: TGCAGTGCTAGAGGTCCTAGCGGGGTCAATGAGCAGTTCTTC
CDR3: CSARGPSGVNEQFF

D: TRBD2
size: .
J: TRBJ2-5
V: TRBV14
DNA: TGTGCCAGCAGCCGATCTAGCGGGGGGGTCCAAGAGACCCAGTACTTC
CDR3: CASSRSSGGVQETQYF

D: TRBD1
size: .
J: TRBJ1-2
V: TRBV7-2
DNA: TGTGCCAGCGGAGAACAGGGGAATCGTGGCTACACCTTC
CDR3: CASGEQGNRGYTF

D: TRBD1
size: .
J: TRBJ1-2
V: TRBV2
DNA: TGTGCCATCGCGGACAGGGACGGCTACACCTTC
CDR3: CAIADRDGYTF

D: .
size: few
J: TRBJ2-5
V: TRBV6-5
DNA: TGTGCCAGCAGTTACGATAGAGCCCGGGGGGCTGAGACCCAGTACTTC
CDR3: CASSYDRARGAETQYF

D: TRBD2
size: .
J: TRBJ2-7
V: TRBV7-2
DNA: TGTGCCAGCAGCTTAGGGTCTAGCGGACCGTACGAGCAGTACTTC
CDR3: CASSLGSSGPYEQYF

D: .
size: few
J: TRBJ1-4
V: TRBV12-3/TRBV12-4
DNA: TGTGCCAGCAGTTTAAGGCAGGGTAATGAAAAACTGTTTTTT
CDR3: CASSLRQGNEKLFF

D: .
size: few
J: TRBJ2-7
V: TRBV5-1
DNA: TGCGCCAGCAGCCGGTGGGGCCCTACCTACGAGCAGTACTTC
CDR3: CASSRWGPTYEQYF

D: .
size: .
J: TRBJ2-7
V: TRBV5-4
DNA: TGTGCCAGCAGCTCAATACAAAACCTCTACGAGCAGTACTTC
CDR3: CASSSIQNLYEQYF

D: TRBD1
size: few
J: TRBJ2-7
V: TRBV5-5
DNA: TGTGCCAGCAGCTTCATTAGGGACAGTACCTACGAGCAGTACTTC
CDR3: CASSFIRDSTYEQYF

D: .
size: .
J: TRBJ1-5
V: TRBV6-6
DNA: TGTGCCAGCAGAACAGCCTTAAATCAGCCCCAGCATTTT
CDR3: CASRTALNQPQHF

D: .
size: .
J: TRBJ1-1
V: TRBV4-3
DNA: TGCGCCAGCAGCCAAGATATCAGGATCTCTGAAGCTTTCTTT
CDR3: CASSQDIRISEAFF

D: TRBD2
size: .
J: TRBJ2-3
V: TRBV30
DNA: TGTGCCTGGAGTGTTTTTACGGGGTGGGAGCGGGGGGTAGATACGCAGTATTTT
CDR3: CAWSVFTGWERGVDTQYF

D: TRBD1
size: .
J: TRBJ1-4
V: TRBV7-6
DNA: TGTGCCAGCAGCCGACAGGGCCTGGGGCTACGTGAAAAACTGTTTTTT
CDR3: CASSRQGLGLREKLFF

D: TRBD2
size: few
J: TRBJ2-5
V: TRBV29-1
DNA: TGCAGCGCGAAACGACTAGCGGGACAAGAGACCCAGTACTTC
CDR3: CSAKRLAGQETQYF

D: TRBD2
size: .
J: TRBJ2-3
V: TRBV20-1
DNA: TGCAGTGCTAGAAAAAATCTAGGACTAGCGGGGGGTACAGATACGCAGTATTTT
CDR3: CSARKNLGLAGGTDTQYF